This entry lists 21 T cell receptor beta chains sequenced from one sample in a study of identical twins. One entry per CDR3 protein results from TCRdb running MiXCR on the 5' RACE reads. The repertoire holds about 920,000 distinct CDR3 sequences, around 12% seen once, with around 1.5% in the top ten. The same sample was also used in a study of yellow fever vaccine responses in identical twins.

Sequencing was done on a sample of PBMCs. The receptors come from a woman between 18 and 30 years old in good health.

Only a few counts were recorded for this clonotype. V gene TRBV5-1 combines with J gene TRBJ2-5, with unresolved D. The ends were cut back, 2 bases at V and 5 bases at J, with 13 bases in the middle. This CDR3 has 14 residues. Germline V gene data show CDR1 as SGHRS and CDR2 as YFSETQ. CDR3 sequence reads: CASSFQLGRETQYF. CDR3 sequence (DNA): TGCGCCAGCAGCTTCCAACTCGGCCGGGAGACCCAGTACTTC.

This clonotype has a handful of counts. The chain is built from TRBV6-1 and TRBJ2-7; 7 nucleotides line up with TRBD1. The germline CDR1 and CDR2 sequences are MNHNS and SASEGT. V dropped 4 bases and J dropped 11; count of bases not matched to a gene: 11. The CDR3 covers 13 residues. The CDR3 spells CASSGASDRQKYV. CDR3 sequence (DNA): TGTGCCAGCAGTGGTGCATCGGACAGGCAAAAGTACGTC.

This clonotype was counted ten times or more. The genes are TRBV12-3 or TRBV12-4 and TRBJ2-5, with no clear D. CDR3 length: 11 amino acids. Trimming left V 6 bases short and J 4 bases short, with 6 bases between. The CDR3 DNA is TGTGCCAGCAGAAAACTAGAGACCCAGTACTTC. Translating it yields CASRKLETQYF.

The chain carries TRBV2 and TRBJ2-1; 7 positions agree with TRBD2. This CDR3 has 14 amino acids. The trim removed 3 bases at V and 6 bases at J, leaving 5 bases unmatched. The V gene's germline CDR1 is SNHLY and CDR2 FYNNEI. The CDR3 coding sequence is TGTGCCAGCAGTGAGGGAGGCGGGGGCAATGAGCAGTTCTTC. This sequence encodes CASSEGGGGNEQFF.

This clonotype turned up a few times. V and J are TRBV29-1 and TRBJ2-7; TRBD1 matches at 8 bases. The J segment lost 4 bases and the V segment lost 2 bases, leaving 7 bases of the junction unmatched. This CDR3 region has 14 residues. From germline, CDR1 is SQVTM and CDR2 ANQGSEA. The CDR3 loop reads CSVETTGVVYEQYF. CDR3 DNA sequence: TGCAGCGTTGAAACGACAGGGGTGGTTTACGAGCAGTACTTC.

This clonotype appeared many times. The chain couples TRBV10-3 to TRBJ2-7; D is perhaps TRBD2 (5 bases). This CDR3 contains 14 residues. Germline V gives CDR1 ENHRY, CDR2 SYGVKD. The V gene lost 4 bases and the J gene lost 0 bases, with 10 bases spanning the gap. The CDR3 DNA reads TGTGCCATCAGTGTACTAGAGAGCTCCTACGAGCAGTACTTC. It translates to CAISVLESSYEQYF.

Only a few counts were recorded for this clonotype. J is TRBJ2-1 and V is TRBV7-9; TRBD1 aligns across 11 bases. J lost 5 bases, V lost 5 bases, and 5 bases had no gene match. Germline lookup yields CDR1 SEHNR and CDR2 FQNEAQ (reference sequence). CDR3 length: 15 residues. This CDR3 reads CASSAGQGDNNEQFF. In DNA, the CDR3 is TGTGCCAGCAGCGCGGGACAGGGGGACAACAATGAGCAGTTCTTC.

The sample holds a few counts of this clonotype. This sequence joins TRBV9 and TRBJ2-2; D not resolved. The germline V and J ends were trimmed by 0 bases and 4 bases, with 13 bases remaining between them. Germline values: CDR1 SGDLS, CDR2 YYNGEE. This CDR3 region has 16 residues. CDR3 in amino acids: CASSVDPGLSTGELFF. In nucleotides, the CDR3 is TGTGCCAGCAGCGTAGACCCCGGGCTGAGCACCGGGGAGCTGTTTTTT.

This clonotype was seen more than once but under ten times. The chain employs TRBV24-1 and TRBJ2-3; D is possibly TRBD2 (5 bases). The V and J ends lost 5 bases and 5 bases respectively, with 10 bases between them. This CDR3 spans 13 amino acids. CDR1 is KGHDR, CDR2 SFDVKD, per germline. The DNA for the CDR3 is TGTGCCACCAGTGGTGGGAGAAGAGATACGCAGTATTTT. It codes for CATSGGRRDTQYF.

This clonotype has a handful of counts. CDR3 in DNA: TGCGCCAGCAGCTTGAGGGGTCCGGGAACTGAAGCTTTCTTT. Translating gives CASSLRGPGTEAFF. The chain recombines TRBV5-1 with TRBJ1-1; tentative D call: TRBD1 (5 bases). Trimming took 1 base from V and 5 from J, leaving 12 bases between them. This CDR3 region has 14 residues. In germline, CDR1 is SGHRS, CDR2 YFSETQ.

The V call is TRBV5-1, the J call TRBJ2-2; D perhaps matches TRBD1 (6 bases). The CDR3 is made up of 15 amino acids. V lost 4 bases and J 2 bases, leaving 12 bases between the germline ends. The germline CDR1 and CDR2 sequences are SGHRS and YFSETQ. The CDR3 loop is CASSARDTNTGELFF. In DNA, the CDR3 is TGCGCCAGCAGCGCCCGGGACACCAACACCGGGGAGCTGTTTTTT.

This clonotype has only a few counts. This chain uses TRBV19 with TRBJ2-3; TRBD1 aligns across 11 bases. The CDR3 extends over 15 amino acids. Germline values: CDR1 LNHDA, CDR2 SQIVND (reference sequence). Trimming took 4 bases from V and 3 from J; bases not matched to a gene: 3. DNA for the CDR3: TGTGCCAGTAGTAGGACAGGGGGCTGGACAGATACGCAGTATTTT. Translated: CASSRTGGWTDTQYF.

This chain joins TRBV10-2 and TRBJ2-5, with 15 bases lining up with TRBD2. The J segment lost 3 bases and the V segment lost 6 bases, leaving 5 bases of the junction unmatched. Germline CDR1 WSHSY, CDR2 SAAADI. The CDR3 spans 16 residues. CDR3 nucleotide sequence: TGCGCCAGCAGACTCGGGACTAGCGGGAGGAAAGAGACCCAGTACTTC. As protein: CASRLGTSGRKETQYF.

This clonotype was counted between two and nine times. The chain recombines TRBV27 with TRBJ2-5; TRBD2 might be the D (5 bases). V lost 2 bases and J 0 bases, leaving 13 bases between the germline ends. CDR1 and CDR2 (germline): MNHEY, SMNVEV (reference sequence). The CDR3 extends over 16 amino acids. The CDR3 reads CASSLRAGGYQETQYF. The CDR3 DNA reads TGTGCCAGCAGTTTAAGGGCTGGCGGGTACCAAGAGACCCAGTACTTC.

This clonotype has a count of ten or more. The gene calls are TRBV4-1 and TRBJ2-1; D possibly corresponds to TRBD2 (5 bases). CDR1 is MGHRA, CDR2 YSYEKL, per germline. Trimming took 4 bases from V and 5 from J, leaving 18 bases between them. This CDR3 spans 16 amino acids. The CDR3 bases are TGCGCCAGCAGCCCATTTGGCAGCGAGGGCCACAATGAGCAGTTCTTC. Translating it yields CASSPFGSEGHNEQFF.

This clonotype was picked up many times. This chain joins TRBV7-9 and TRBJ1-2, with D uncertain. This CDR3 has 16 amino acids. V lost 0 bases and J 5 bases, leaving 16 bases between the germline ends. The germline gives CDR1 SEHNR, CDR2 FQNEAQ (reference sequence). The CDR3 protein is CASSLAGLQARYGYTF. The CDR3 region has the DNA TGTGCCAGCAGCTTAGCGGGTTTGCAGGCACGGTATGGCTACACCTTC.

The table lists this clonotype with a few counts. The CDR3 reads CASSLDPFYEQYF. In nucleotides, the CDR3 is TGTGCCAGCAGCTTAGACCCGTTCTACGAGCAGTACTTC. The V and J genes are TRBV7-3 and TRBJ2-7; D unresolved. The germline gives CDR1 SGHTA, CDR2 FQGTGA. The V end was cut by 2 bases, the J end by 3 bases, with 8 bases between. The CDR3 consists of 13 residues.

This clonotype was recorded at least ten times. The chain has TRBV6-4 and TRBJ2-1, with a possible D match to TRBD1 (5 bases). Germline loops: CDR1 MRHNA, CDR2 SNTAGT. V was shortened by 3 bases and J by 0 bases, with 9 bases between the two germline ends. The CDR3 length is 15 residues. This CDR3 is CASSEGLSSYNEQFF. The CDR3 region has the DNA TGTGCCAGCAGTGAGGGGCTTAGCTCCTACAATGAGCAGTTCTTC.

The chain combines TRBV12-3 or TRBV12-4 with TRBJ1-1; no firm D call. The CDR3 contains 12 residues. V lost 8 bases, J lost 6 bases, and 13 bases lay in between. The CDR3, as DNA: TGTGCCAGCGCGCCCCTTAGGTCTGAAGCTTTCTTT. This gives the protein CASAPLRSEAFF.

This clonotype was observed a few times. The chain uses TRBV20-1 and TRBJ1-6, with 8 bases matching TRBD1. The germline CDR1 and CDR2 sequences are DFQATT and SNEGSKA (reference sequence). J was trimmed by 4 bases and V by 1 base; bases with no gene match: 3. This CDR3 contains 15 residues. Written as DNA, the CDR3 is TGCAGTGCTAGAGGGGGACAGGTTTATAATTCACCCCTCCACTTT. This sequence encodes CSARGGQVYNSPLHF.

This clonotype was counted ten times or more. The CDR3 here is CASMRDPGSYEQYF. CDR3 nucleotides: TGTGCCAGCATGAGGGACCCGGGGAGCTACGAGCAGTACTTC. The V call is TRBV12-3 or TRBV12-4, the J call TRBJ2-7; D is possibly TRBD1 or TRBD2 (5 bases each). V was trimmed by 7 bases and J by 3 bases, leaving 16 bases between them. The CDR3 has 14 amino acids.